The 21 T cell receptor beta chains in this list originate from one sample, sequenced in a study of blood T cells in healthy people across ages. Sample-barcoded 5' priming and a J-beta primer mix drove a second PCR of about 6 to 12 cycles. TCRdb fed the 5' RACE reads into MiXCR, producing one record per CDR3 protein. This table has just under 900,000 distinct CDR3 sequences, less than 35% appearing once. Specimen: blood. The receptor source for this set is a woman aged 80 or over in good health.

This clonotype was counted once. This could be a read error, since a much larger clone is one nucleotide away. The CDR3 sequence is CASSLQGTSNRPQHF. CDR3 bases: TGTGCCAGCAGCTTACAGGGGACTAGCAATCGGCCCCAGCATTTT. This sequence joins TRBV7-2 and TRBJ1-5; a possible D gene is TRBD1 (6 bases). Germline loops: CDR1 SGHTA, CDR2 FQGNSA. CDR3 size: 15 residues.

V and J are TRBV20-1 and TRBJ1-4; tentative D call: TRBD1 (6 bases). Germline-derived CDR1 and CDR2 are DFQATT and SNEGSKA (reference sequence). Trimming removed 1 base at V and 8 bases at J, with 11 bases between. The CDR3 is 13 residues long. The CDR3 loop is CSARVGAEEKLFF. Here the CDR3 DNA reads TGCAGTGCTAGAGTGGGGGCCGAGGAAAAACTGTTTTTT.

In its sample, this clonotype was seen many times. This chain joins TRBV6-5 and TRBJ2-7; D tentatively reads TRBD1 or TRBD2 (7 bases each). V lost 8 bases to trimming and J lost 5 bases, with 22 bases between them. Germline CDR1 is MNHEY and CDR2 is SVGAGI. The CDR3 is 15 residues long. The chain's CDR3 is CASSLGGTVFDEQYF. CDR3 DNA: TGTGCCAGCTCGTTGGGGGGGACAGTTTTTGACGAGCAGTACTTC.

The V call is TRBV4-2, the J call TRBJ2-1; 9 nucleotides line up with TRBD1. Germline V CDR1 and CDR2: LGHNA, YNFKEQ. Losses at the gene ends were 3 bases for V and 4 bases for J; bases not matched to a gene: 16. The CDR3 is 19 amino acids. Written as DNA, the CDR3 is TGTGCCAGCAGCCATCCCGGGAACCGGGACAGGGTTGGGTACAATGAGCAGTTCTTC. Its translation: CASSHPGNRDRVGYNEQFF.

This clonotype was seen more than once but under ten times. The chain joins TRBV6-2 or TRBV6-3 to TRBJ2-6, with a weak D call TRBD1 (5 bases). Trimming removed 5 bases at V and 0 bases at J, with 23 bases between. Germline CDR1 MNHEY, CDR2 SVGEGT. The CDR3 covers 20 residues. Here the CDR3 reads CASSPFGRQPLNSGANVLTF. In nucleotides, the CDR3 is TGTGCCAGCAGTCCATTCGGTCGACAGCCCTTAAACTCTGGGGCCAACGTCCTGACTTTC.

This clonotype was seen many times. J is TRBJ2-1 and V is TRBV5-1, with D possibly matching TRBD1 (5 bases). The CDR3 runs to 15 residues. Trimming removed 0 bases from V and 5 bases from J, with 12 bases in between. Germline-derived CDR1 and CDR2 are SGHRS and YFSETQ. The CDR3 DNA is TGCGCCAGCAGCTTGGTTTTCTCAGGGAACAATGAGCAGTTCTTC. Protein: CASSLVFSGNNEQFF.

This clonotype was seen many times. The chain joins TRBV4-3 to TRBJ2-6; no clear D gene. The CDR3 totals 16 residues. The germline V gene has CDR1 LGHNA and CDR2 YSLEER. The V gene lost 0 bases and the J gene lost 0 bases, with 6 bases spanning the gap. The CDR3, as DNA: TGCGCCAGCAGCCAAGACTTTAACTCTGGGGCCAACGTCCTGACTTTC. Protein: CASSQDFNSGANVLTF.

The J gene is TRBJ2-7, the V gene TRBV29-1; 8 bases match TRBD1. This CDR3 contains 13 residues. Germline V gene data show CDR1 as SQVTM and CDR2 as ANQGSEA. J gave up 5 bases and V 7 bases, and 10 bases lay outside the gene matches. The CDR3 is CSALDRVGNEQYF. As DNA, the CDR3 is TGCAGCGCCCTGGACAGGGTCGGGAACGAGCAGTACTTC.

Points on this clonotype: A single base separates this from a much larger clone, so it may be a read error. The CDR3 loop reads CASTLGGSGANVRTF. The CDR3 bases are TGTGCCAGCACCTTAGGGGGCTCTGGGGCCAACGTCCGGACTTTC. The chain employs TRBV6-2 or TRBV6-3 and TRBJ2-6; 7 positions agree with TRBD1. The V gene's germline CDR1 is MNHEY and CDR2 SVGEGT. This CDR3 spans 15 amino acids.

This clonotype was recorded at least ten times. The V and J genes are TRBV7-2 and TRBJ2-3, with 9 bases that match TRBD1. The CDR3 covers 14 residues. After removal of 6 bases from V and 3 bases from J, the junction contained 4 bases not matched to a gene. From germline, CDR1 is SGHTA and CDR2 FQGNSA. CDR3 coding DNA: TGTGCCAGCAGACCACAGGGGGCAACAGATACGCAGTATTTT. As protein: CASRPQGATDTQYF.

Here the CDR3 DNA reads TGTGCCAGCAGTGGCCGGACAGCCTCCGGGGAGCTGTTTTTT. Encoded protein: CASSGRTASGELFF. V usage is TRBV2 and J usage is TRBJ2-2, with D possibly being TRBD1 (6 bases). Trimming pared 4 bases from V and 6 bases from J, leaving 12 bases between. Germline CDR1 is SNHLY and CDR2 is FYNNEI. This CDR3 comprises 14 residues. Variable domain in full (rest from reference TRBV2 and TRBJ2-2): EPEVTQTPSHQVTQMGQEVILRCVPISNHLYFYWYRQILGQKVEFLVSFYNNEISEKSEIFDDQFSVERPDGSNFTLKIRSTKLEDSAMYFCASSGRTASGELFFGEGSRLTVL.

This clonotype occurred many times. V gene TRBV20-1 combines with J gene TRBJ2-1; the D is unclear. The CDR3 runs to 14 residues. V lost 0 bases to trimming and J lost 0 bases, with 6 bases between them. Germline V gives CDR1 DFQATT, CDR2 SNEGSKA (reference sequence). CDR3 DNA: TGCAGTGCTAGAGATACGGGCTCCTACAATGAGCAGTTCTTC. This encodes CSARDTGSYNEQFF.

Of note for this clonotype: This may stem from a read error, because a much larger clone lies one nucleotide away. V usage is TRBV9 and J usage is TRBJ2-6; 8 nucleotides agree with TRBD2. The CDR3 has 17 amino acids. Germline CDR1 is SGDLS and CDR2 is YYNGEE. The CDR3 region is CAGRSSGPDSGANVLTF. CDR3 sequence (DNA): TGTGCCGGCAGATCTAGCGGGCCTGACTCTGGGGCCAACGTCCTGACTTTC.

Concerning this clonotype: This clone may be a read error of a much larger clone one base away. The chain has TRBV3-1 and TRBJ2-7; D is unclear. Germline CDR1 LGHDT, CDR2 YNNKEL (reference sequence). V was shortened by 4 bases and J by 1 base, with 11 bases between the two germline ends. This CDR3 spans 14 amino acids. The CDR3 spells CASSRTLVSYEQYF. The CDR3 DNA sequence: TGTGCCAGCAGCCGAACTCTAGTATCCTACGAGCAGTACTTC.

This clonotype was picked up one time. The chain has TRBV11-2 and TRBJ2-7; 9 nucleotides match TRBD1. This CDR3 is 16 amino acids long. Germline V CDR1 and CDR2: SGHAT, FQNNGV. J gave up 4 bases and V 2 bases, and 9 bases lay outside the gene matches. The CDR3, as DNA: TGTGCCAGCAGCTTATACCCGACAGGGGGGAATTACGAGCAGTACTTC. This sequence encodes CASSLYPTGGNYEQYF.

This clonotype occurred many times. The rearrangement joins TRBV7-2 to TRBJ2-3, with D possibly called TRBD1 or TRBD2 (5 bases each). Germline V gene sequence: CDR1 SGHTA, CDR2 FQGNSA. The CDR3 totals 15 residues. Trimming removed 4 bases at V and 6 bases at J, with 17 bases between. The CDR3 reads CASSSSRPGRDTQYF. The CDR3 DNA reads TGTGCCAGCAGCTCAAGTCGCCCGGGACGGGATACGCAGTATTTT.

The J gene is TRBJ1-4, the V gene TRBV7-2; the match to TRBD1 covers 7 bases. V lost 6 bases, J lost 2 bases, and 9 bases stayed unmatched. Germline lookup yields CDR1 SGHTA and CDR2 FQGNSA. The CDR3 totals 16 residues. The CDR3 bases are TGTGCCAGCAGTACACTCAGGGGGAGGACTAATGAAAAACTGTTTTTT. It encodes CASSTLRGRTNEKLFF. Drawing the rest from reference TRBV7-2 and TRBJ1-4, the complete variable domain is GAGVSQSPSNKVTEKGKDVELRCDPISGHTALYWYRQSLGQGLEFLIYFQGNSAPDKSGLPSDRFSAERTGGSVSTLTIQRTQQEDSAVYLCASSTLRGRTNEKLFFGSGTQLSVL.

About this clonotype: This may be a read error: a much more frequent sequence differs by one nucleotide. The V call is TRBV7-9, the J call TRBJ2-3; TRBD1 agrees at 8 bases. The V segment lost 5 bases and the J segment 11 bases; nucleotides outside the gene matches: 9. The CDR3 consists of 13 residues. Germline V gene lookup returns CDR1 SEHNR and CDR2 FQNEAQ (reference sequence). This chain's CDR3 is CASSDRGVNMQYF. The CDR3 nucleotides are TGTGCCAGCAGCGACAGGGGAGTGAATATGCAGTATTTT.

This clonotype was observed many times. CDR3 DNA sequence: TGTGCCAGCAGCCGCGTTCGGGACAGGGGAGGGGCTTATGGCTACACCTTC. Translated: CASSRVRDRGGAYGYTF. The chain links TRBV7-2 to TRBJ1-2; 10 bases line up with TRBD1. The junction had 14 bases not matched to a gene; V was cut back by 5 bases and J by 5 bases. The CDR3 contains 17 residues. Looked up from germline, CDR1 is SGHTA and CDR2 is FQGNSA.

The rearrangement joins TRBV7-2 to TRBJ2-7; 7 nucleotides match TRBD1. After removal of 5 bases from V and 6 bases from J, the junction contained 13 bases not matched to a gene. This CDR3 comprises 15 residues. CDR1 and CDR2 from the germline V gene are SGHTA and FQGNSA. DNA of the CDR3: TGTGCCAGCAGCGGACGACAGGGTGGTATCGGCGAGCAGTACTTC. This translates into CASSGRQGGIGEQYF.

The V call is TRBV2, the J call TRBJ1-2; D is undetermined. The V end was cut by 1 base, the J end by 1 base, with 7 bases between. The CDR3 is made up of 14 amino acids. From germline, CDR1 is SNHLY and CDR2 FYNNEI. The CDR3: CASSEGSGNYGYTF. CDR3 nucleotide sequence: TGTGCCAGCAGTGAAGGGTCCGGTAACTATGGCTACACCTTC.